The 22 T cell receptor beta chains listed next were all sequenced from one sample in a study of control samples from healthy donors and cancer patients. Generated by immunoSEQ multiplex PCR, the TCRdb table keeps only in-frame clones and is missing some. The repertoire holds 80,000 to 100,000 clones, with around 88% as singletons. What was sequenced was blood. These receptors were collected from a man aged 25 to 40 in good health.

This sequence joins TRBV10-3 and TRBJ1-1, with unresolved D. The CDR3 extends over 13 amino acids. Germline V gives CDR1 ENHRY, CDR2 SYGVKD. Trimming left V 6 bases short and J 7 bases short, with 15 bases between. This chain's CDR3 is CAIRAIGSDEAFF. The CDR3 bases are TGTGCCATCAGGGCAATTGGGTCGGATGAAGCTTTCTTT.

The J gene is TRBJ2-3, the V gene TRBV7-2; 7 positions match TRBD1. CDR1 SGHTA and CDR2 FQGNSA come from the germline V gene. The V gene end was trimmed by 5 bases and the J gene end by 6 bases; junction bases not matched to a gene: 14. There are 16 residues in the CDR3. In DNA, the CDR3 is TGTGCCAGCAGCCCGTTGTTTGGAGACAGGGCGGATACGCAGTATTTT. It encodes CASSPLFGDRADTQYF.

The rearrangement links TRBV21-1 to TRBJ1-2; TRBD1, the table's D call, was not compared with the DNA. TRBV21-1 has pseudogene status. There are 17 residues in the CDR3. The CDR3 DNA reads TGTGCCAGCAGCAAAGACGAGGGGGACAGGGGGAACTATGGCTACACCTTC. It is translated as CASSKDEGDRGNYGYTF.

This clone has only one observation. The chain couples TRBV19 to TRBJ2-7, with TRBD1 matching 9 bases. Germline lookup yields CDR1 LNHDA and CDR2 SQIVND (reference sequence). The CDR3 consists of 16 residues. The V gene end was trimmed by 4 bases and the J gene end by 5 bases; junction bases not matched to a gene: 12. The CDR3 is CASSTSTGTGLNEQYF. The DNA of the CDR3 is TGTGCCAGTAGTACATCCACCGGGACAGGGTTAAACGAGCAGTACTTC.

The table lists this clone with a count of one. The chain has TRBV6-5 and TRBJ1-5; D not resolved. Between the trimmed V and J ends, which lost 7 bases and 3 bases, there was a span of 13 bases. CDR3 size: 14 residues. Per germline, CDR1 MNHEY and CDR2 SVGAGI. CDR3 nucleotides: TGTGCCAGCAAATCGACAAGGTTCAATCAGCCCCAGCATTTT. The encoded protein is CASKSTRFNQPQHF.

The chain combines TRBV6-6 with TRBJ2-3; 7 bases map to TRBD2. J lost 1 base, V lost 10 bases, and 2 bases had no gene match. CDR3 length equals 12 residues. Germline CDR1 is MNHNY and CDR2 is SVGAGI (reference sequence). Here the CDR3 DNA reads TGTGCCACTAGCGGCGGCACAGATACGCAGTATTTT. This encodes CATSGGTDTQYF.

The V call is TRBV28, the J call TRBJ2-2, with unresolved D. The CDR3 totals 14 residues. Germline CDR1 and CDR2: MDHEN and SYDVKM. Trimming removed 2 bases from V and 7 bases from J, with 11 bases in between. CDR3 DNA: TGTGCCAGCAGTTTAGCGGCTCGGAGCGGGGAGCTGTTTTTT. Translation gives CASSLAARSGELFF. Full variable domain (rest looked up from reference TRBV28 and TRBJ2-2): DVKVTQSSRYLVKRTGEKVFLECVQDMDHENMFWYRQDPGLGLRLIYFSYDVKMKEKGDIPEGYSVSREKKERFSLILESASTNQTSMYLCASSLAARSGELFFGEGSRLTVL.

The V gene is TRBV5-6, the J gene TRBJ2-7; 7 nucleotides line up with TRBD2. CDR3 length: 16 residues. The J segment lost 1 base and the V segment lost 0 bases, leaving 7 bases of the junction unmatched. Germline V gene data show CDR1 as SGHDT and CDR2 as YYEEEE. The DNA of the CDR3 is TGTGCCAGCAGCTTGGCGATGGACGGGAGGTCCTACGAGCAGTACTTC. This translates into CASSLAMDGRSYEQYF. The variable domain in full, with the rest retrieved from reference TRBV5-6 and TRBJ2-7, is DAGVTQSPTHLIKTRGQQVTLRCSPKSGHDTVSWYQQALGQGPQFIFQYYEEEERQRGNFPDRFSGHQFPNYSSELNVNALLLGDSALYLCASSLAMDGRSYEQYFGPGTRLTVT.

The V and J genes are TRBV15 and TRBJ2-3; D remains ambiguous. V was cut by 0 bases and J by 4 bases, with 5 bases left in between. Looked up from germline, CDR1 is LNHNV and CDR2 is YYDKDF (reference sequence). The CDR3 length is 13 residues. The CDR3 region is CATSRDTADTQYF. The CDR3 DNA is TGTGCCACCAGCAGAGATACCGCAGATACGCAGTATTTT. Supplemented by reference TRBV15 and TRBJ2-3, the full variable domain reads DAMVIQNPRYQVTQFGKPVTLSCSQTLNHNVMYWYQQKSSQAPKLLFHYYDKDFNNEADTPDNFQSRRPNTSFCFLDIRSPGLGDTAMYLCATSRDTADTQYFGPGTRLTVL.

The chain joins TRBV9 to TRBJ2-1; 9 bases agree with TRBD1. Germline V gene data show CDR1 as SGDLS and CDR2 as YYNGEE. This CDR3 has 17 residues. V lost 0 bases, J lost 8 bases, and 12 bases stayed unmatched. The CDR3 here is CASSVGRDREVTHEQFF. Here the CDR3 DNA reads TGTGCCAGCAGCGTAGGGAGGGACAGGGAAGTTACCCATGAGCAGTTCTTC. The variable domain in full, with the rest retrieved from reference TRBV9 and TRBJ2-1, is DSGVTQTPKHLITATGQRVTLRCSPRSGDLSVYWYQQSLDQGLQFLIQYYNGEERAKGNILERFSAQQFPDLHSELNLSSLELGDSALYFCASSVGRDREVTHEQFFGPGTRLTVL.

The V call is TRBV29-1, the J call TRBJ1-2; weak D call: TRBD1 (5 bases). CDR3 length equals 13 residues. V gave up 7 bases and J gave up 3 bases, with 15 bases separating them. CDR1 is SQVTM, CDR2 ANQGSEA, per germline. The CDR3 loop is CSAQSGGDYGYTF. In DNA, the CDR3 is TGCAGCGCCCAGTCCGGGGGGGACTATGGCTACACCTTC.

The gene calls are TRBV19 and TRBJ2-7; tentative D call: TRBD1 (5 bases). The germline CDR1 and CDR2 sequences are LNHDA and SQIVND (reference sequence). The ends were cut back, 4 bases at V and 5 bases at J, with 21 bases in the middle. The length of the CDR3 is 16 residues. For the CDR3, the DNA is TGTGCCAGTAGTACCGGCGCCACAGGCGGCGCGAACGAGCAGTACTTC. Translating it yields CASSTGATGGANEQYF.

The chain links TRBV4-1 to TRBJ2-7; D call uncertain. This CDR3 has 17 residues. Germline CDR1 is MGHRA and CDR2 is YSYEKL. V was cut by 0 bases and J by 5 bases, with 20 bases left in between. CDR3 loop: CASSQDPGPMTSNEQYF. In DNA form, the CDR3 reads TGCGCCAGCAGCCAAGACCCGGGCCCTATGACTTCGAACGAGCAGTACTTC.

This clone was seen a few times. V gene TRBV28 combines with J gene TRBJ2-5, with D perhaps matching TRBD1 or TRBD2 (5 bases each). The V end was cut by 3 bases, the J end by 4 bases, with 15 bases between. CDR3 length: 15 amino acids. From germline, CDR1 is MDHEN and CDR2 SYDVKM. The CDR3, as DNA: TGTGCCAGCAGTTTTCCCCCCTCGGGGCGAGAGACCCAGTACTTC. It yields the protein CASSFPPSGRETQYF.

The CDR3 nucleotides are TGTGCCAGCACACCAGGGTGGTACAATGAGCAGTTCTTC. Residues: CASTPGWYNEQFF. The rearrangement joins TRBV12-3 or TRBV12-4 to TRBJ2-1; TRBD1 is a possible D gene (5 bases). This CDR3 contains 13 residues. Trimming removed 7 bases at V and 4 bases at J, with 11 bases between.

The V and J genes are TRBV6-5 and TRBJ2-2; unclear D gene. This CDR3 has 15 amino acids. Looked up from germline, CDR1 is MNHEY and CDR2 is SVGAGI. V lost 2 bases and J 4 bases, leaving 11 bases between the germline ends. CDR3 DNA: TGTGCCAGCAGTTACGCAGACCTGGGCACCGGGGAGCTGTTTTTT. It translates to CASSYADLGTGELFF.

The CDR3 DNA is TGTGCCAGCAGCTTTGCGGCTAGCGGCACCGGGGAGCTGTTTTTT. It specifies CASSFAASGTGELFF. The chain carries TRBV5-4 and TRBJ2-2; TRBD2 matches at 7 bases. This CDR3 region has 15 residues. Losses at the gene ends were 2 bases for V and 4 bases for J; bases not matched to a gene: 5. Germline CDR1 is SGHNT and CDR2 is YYREEE (reference sequence).

V gene TRBV2 combines with J gene TRBJ2-2; D is ambiguous. V was trimmed by 6 bases and J by 4 bases, leaving 9 bases between them. Germline V gene sequence: CDR1 SNHLY, CDR2 FYNNEI. The CDR3 has 13 residues. DNA for the CDR3: TGTGCCAGCAGGATCGACGGCACCGGGGAGCTGTTTTTT. This encodes CASRIDGTGELFF.

This clone was found once. Other DNA sequences in this sample translate to the same CDR3. The chain employs TRBV7-2 and TRBJ2-7, with 7 bases aligning to TRBD1. The ends lost 4 bases at V and 2 bases at J; junction bases unmatched: 5. This CDR3 has 14 residues. Germline CDR1 is SGHTA and CDR2 is FQGNSA. The CDR3 coding sequence is TGTGCCAGCAGCTCGACAGGGACAGCCTACGAGCAGTACTTC. Protein sequence: CASSSTGTAYEQYF.

The chain combines TRBV4-2 with TRBJ2-7; 10 bases align to TRBD2. This CDR3 is 18 amino acids long. CDR1 and CDR2 (germline): LGHNA, YNFKEQ. V was clipped by 5 bases and J by 4 bases; unmatched bases: 17. CDR3 loop: CASSYQTLAASGSYEQYF. DNA of the CDR3: TGTGCCAGCAGCTACCAAACGTTAGCAGCTAGCGGGAGTTACGAGCAGTACTTC.

The chain recombines TRBV5-5 with TRBJ1-1, with TRBD1 as a possible D gene (6 bases). Germline V gene data show CDR1 as SGHKS and CDR2 as YYEKEE (reference sequence). This CDR3 region has 14 residues. Trimming pared 4 bases from V and 2 bases from J, leaving 12 bases between. CDR3 region: CASSKTGLNTEAFF. The CDR3 DNA sequence: TGTGCCAGCAGCAAGACAGGACTTAACACTGAAGCTTTCTTT.

The gene calls are TRBV27 and TRBJ1-5; D gene uncertain. V lost 3 bases and J lost 3, with 9 bases in between. CDR3 length: 14 amino acids. Germline V gene sequence: CDR1 MNHEY, CDR2 SMNVEV (reference sequence). The CDR3 DNA reads TGTGCCAGCAGTTTTAACAGCATCAATCAGCCCCAGCATTTT. Translation gives CASSFNSINQPQHF.